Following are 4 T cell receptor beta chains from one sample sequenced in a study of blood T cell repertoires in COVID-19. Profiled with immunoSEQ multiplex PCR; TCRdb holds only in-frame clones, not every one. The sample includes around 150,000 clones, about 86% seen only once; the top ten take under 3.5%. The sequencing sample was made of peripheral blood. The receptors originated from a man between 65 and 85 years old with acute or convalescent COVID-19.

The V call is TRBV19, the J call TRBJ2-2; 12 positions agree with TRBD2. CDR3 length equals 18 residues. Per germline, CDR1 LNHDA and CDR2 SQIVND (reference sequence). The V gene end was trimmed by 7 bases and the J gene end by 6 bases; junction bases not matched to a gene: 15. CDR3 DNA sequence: TGTGCCAGTACCGAAGTCCCGACTAGCGGGAGAACGGCCGGGGAGCTGTTTTTT. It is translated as CASTEVPTSGRTAGELFF. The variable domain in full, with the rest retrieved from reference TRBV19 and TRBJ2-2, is DGGITQSPKYLFRKEGQNVTLSCEQNLNHDAMYWYRQDPGQGLRLIYYSQIVNDFQKGDIAEGYSVSREKKESFPLTVTSAQKNPTAFYLCASTEVPTSGRTAGELFFGEGSRLTVL.

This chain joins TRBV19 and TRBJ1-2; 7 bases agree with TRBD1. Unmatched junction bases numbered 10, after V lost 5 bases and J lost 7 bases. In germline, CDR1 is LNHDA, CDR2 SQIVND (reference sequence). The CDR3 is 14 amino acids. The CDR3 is CASSPSRDSGGYTF. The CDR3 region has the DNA TGTGCCAGTAGTCCCTCCCGGGACAGTGGTGGCTACACCTTC.

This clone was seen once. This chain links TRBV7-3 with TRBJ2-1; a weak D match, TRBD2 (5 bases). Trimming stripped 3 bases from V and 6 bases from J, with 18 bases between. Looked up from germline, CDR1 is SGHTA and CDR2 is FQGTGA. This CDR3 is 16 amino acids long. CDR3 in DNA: TGTGCCAGCAGCTTGGACTCGTCCCTCCCGAGCAATGAGCAGTTCTTC. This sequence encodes CASSLDSSLPSNEQFF.

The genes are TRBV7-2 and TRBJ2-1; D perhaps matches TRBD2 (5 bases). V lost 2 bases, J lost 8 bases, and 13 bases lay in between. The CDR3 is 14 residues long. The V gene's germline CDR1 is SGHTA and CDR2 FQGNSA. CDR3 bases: TGTGCCAGCAGCTTAAGGCTAGCAGCCCATGAGCAGTTCTTC. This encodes CASSLRLAAHEQFF.